Below, 2 T cell receptor beta chains from the same sample are listed, as sequenced in a study of T cells in Graves' hyperthyroidism and ophthalmopathy. Using RNA transcripts as the source, TCR beta CDR3 regions were amplified. The TCR CDR3 was amplified in a first-round RT-PCR using the HTBI primer set. One entry per CDR3 protein results from TCRdb running MiXCR on the multiplex PCR reads. The profile shows about 570,000 distinct CDR3 sequences, about 45% of them singletons. Sequenced material: peripheral blood or thyroid tissue (not recorded which). These receptors were taken from an adult woman with Graves' disease, either hyperthyroidism or ophthalmopathy (not recorded which).

Details on this clonotype: Germline is not matched at one junction end, which may reflect a read error. This rearrangement joins TRBV7-6 to TRBJ2-2; 7 bases align to TRBD2. The CDR3 is 18 amino acids. Germline loops: CDR1 SGHVS, CDR2 FNYEAQ. In DNA form, the CDR3 reads TGTGCCAGCAGCTTAGTGGTGGCTAGCGGAATGAACACCGGGGAGCTGTTTTTC. Its translation is CASSLVVASGMNTGELFF.

This clonotype was seen ten or more times. This chain connects TRBV7-9 to TRBJ2-7; D call uncertain. Germline V gene sequence: CDR1 SEHNR, CDR2 FQNEAQ (reference sequence). Trimming left V 1 base short and J 0 bases short, with 10 bases between. This CDR3 has 15 residues. The CDR3 sequence is CASSLGGSISYEQYF. CDR3 coding DNA: TGTGCCAGCAGCTTAGGTGGCAGCATCTCCTACGAGCAGTACTTC.